Sequencing of this TCR beta chain was carried out in a study of T cell responses to AZD1222 COVID-19 vaccine (dated by TCRdb to about 2021). For context, the study as a whole: AZD1222 recipients given second doses at about 4 weeks or at about 12 weeks were pooled, since spike-specific TCR depth and breadth were not found to differ between the two schedules. TCR sequencing was performed for roughly 240 trial participants, of whom some 200 were given two doses of AZD1222 and around 25 were given two doses of MenACWY control vaccine. Trial participants were enrolled by age into 18-55, 56-69 and 70-plus year subgroups, with about 150, 28 and 57 TCR-sequenced participants respectively. Findings and caveats that apply to the study as a whole: CD4 TCRs associated with the vaccine covered the entire spike protein, and the dominant responses were in regions 160-218 and 743-854. The 56-69-year group was small, and its depth increase did not reach significance, likely because of low power. Reportedly, close to half of the unique spike-specific TCRs recognized epitopes lying outside the regions that are mutated in the B.1.351 and B.1.1.7 variants. Conclusions about previously exposed vaccinees are limited, since just six or seven AZD1222 recipients were seropositive for SARS-CoV-2 at baseline. Because no day 14 peak-response samples were available, repertoires were characterized only after the peak T cell response. A significant rise in spike-specific TCR breadth and depth was observed after two AZD1222 doses relative to day 0 and relative to MenACWY recipients. Participants were mostly white British, with more females than males. The authors suggested clonal diversity may have been underestimated.

The CDR3 regions of human TCRbeta chains were analyzed by immunosequencing. As for the authors' bioinformatics: TCRs in the repertoires were compared against a reference library of SARS-CoV-2-specific TCRs that had been generated with the MIRA antigen-specificity platform. Breadth was defined as the fraction of unique TCRs that were SARS-CoV-2-associated. Depth was defined as the fraction of total T cells that were SARS-CoV-2-associated. Each spike-specific TCR was assigned to its reactive spike region and to a CD4 or CD8 class using the MIRA data. Log10-transformed breadth and depth values were compared by one-way ANOVA with Sidak's multiple comparisons tests. TCRdb carries this immuneACCESS record with in-frame sequences only. Its versions omit some clonotypes, under half of them owing to an unresolved V gene in the studies checked, with the rest unexplained. V and J calls and clone size are as listed in that table; D and trimming were resolved from the DNA. Counted in this sample were some 95,000 clones; approximately 86% of them appeared once. The ten top clones hold just under 6.5% of the sample.

Remarks on this clone: The antigen this receptor binds is unknown. Base qualities are not provided; no much larger clone lies one nucleotide away.

V lost 6 bases and J lost 8 bases; the stretch between them is 8 bases long. The germline V gene gives CDR1 as SQVTM and CDR2 as ANQGSEA. Spanning cysteine to phenylalanine, the CDR3 consists of 10 amino acids. The sequence is cut down to CDR3 DNA, 30 bases in frame from base 1. In light of the paper, this sample's time point label describes: baseline before first vaccination. Vaccinee samples came from UK trials COV001 and COV002, including a single-blind randomized controlled phase 2/3 trial of AZD1222 (ChAdOx1 nCoV-19) in healthy adults. For TCRbeta chain sequencing, PBMC samples were collected from trial participants at day 0 and at day 28 after the second dose.

The sequence links TRBV29-1 to TRBJ2-1, with an unclear D gene assignment. The sample was peripheral blood, taken on day 0 of AZD1222 vaccination. This clonotype originated in an adult in good health. The CDR3 corresponds to CSVQVDEQFF. Read as DNA, the sequence is TGCAGCGTCCAAGTAGATGAGCAGTTCTTC.